The 30 T cell receptor beta chains below were found in one sample sequenced in a study of T cell changes during pregnancy in multiple sclerosis. The protocol was immunoSEQ multiplex PCR, while the TCRdb copy is restricted to in-frame clones and leaves out a portion. The data contain some 40,000 clones, around 90% of them singletons. Source: CD4+ T cells from peripheral blood mononuclear cells, taken in the second trimester of pregnancy. The origin of the receptors is a female donor with multiple sclerosis, enrolled in a pregnancy study.

The V and J genes are TRBV5-4 and TRBJ2-2, with 7 bases identical to TRBD2. This CDR3 spans 16 amino acids. V dropped 4 bases and J dropped 2; count of bases not matched to a gene: 8. CDR1 is SGHNT and CDR2 is YYREEE in the germline V gene (reference sequence). The CDR3 region has the DNA TGTGCCAGCAGCCGTCGGGCTAGCGGAAACACCGGGGAGCTGTTTTTT. It specifies CASSRRASGNTGELFF.

The genes are TRBV19 and TRBJ1-5; perhaps TRBD1 as D (5 bases). CDR3 length: 12 residues. CDR1 LNHDA and CDR2 SQIVND come from the germline V gene (reference sequence). V was clipped by 11 bases and J by 7 bases, with 15 bases between them. The CDR3 DNA sequence: TGTGCCGCGGGGTGGGGCAGGCAGCCCCAGCATTTT. It specifies CAAGWGRQPQHF. The full variable domain, rest sourced from reference TRBV19 and TRBJ1-5, is DGGITQSPKYLFRKEGQNVTLSCEQNLNHDAMYWYRQDPGQGLRLIYYSQIVNDFQKGDIAEGYSVSREKKESFPLTVTSAQKNPTAFYLCAAGWGRQPQHFGDGTRLSIL.

The rearrangement uses TRBV29-1 and TRBJ2-6; D remains ambiguous. In germline, CDR1 is SQVTM, CDR2 ANQGSEA. Trimming removed 6 bases from V and 4 bases from J, with 16 bases in between. This CDR3 is 15 amino acids long. CDR3 loop: CSVASRGSGANVLTF. CDR3 bases: TGCAGCGTCGCGTCCCGCGGATCAGGGGCCAACGTCCTGACTTTC.

The CDR3 coding sequence is TGCAGCGTCGGACAGGGGGCAGATGGCGGGGAGCTGTTTTTT. Encoded protein: CSVGQGADGGELFF. The chain uses TRBV29-1 and TRBJ2-2, with 11 bases aligning to TRBD1. The V and J ends lost 6 bases and 7 bases, in that order; junction bases with no gene match: 7. From germline, CDR1 is SQVTM and CDR2 ANQGSEA. CDR3 size: 14 residues.

There are a few counts of this clone. The chain combines TRBV4-2 with TRBJ2-7; D ambiguous. The germline V and J ends were trimmed by 0 bases and 5 bases, with 17 bases remaining between them. Germline V CDR1 and CDR2: LGHNA, YNFKEQ. The CDR3 consists of 16 residues. CDR3 bases: TGTGCCAGCAGCCAAGAGAGATGGTCCTCCCCGAACGAGCAGTACTTC. Encoded protein: CASSQERWSSPNEQYF.

The J gene is TRBJ2-5, the V gene TRBV4-2; 12 positions agree with TRBD2. Germline V lookup: CDR1 LGHNA, CDR2 YNFKEQ. V gave up 1 base and J gave up 5 bases; unmatched junction bases: 11. This CDR3 region has 18 residues. The CDR3, as DNA: TGTGCCAGCAGCCAAGGGAGGGGTACTAGCGGGAGGAGGGAGACCCAGTACTTC. Translating it yields CASSQGRGTSGRRETQYF.

The rearrangement uses TRBV5-1 and TRBJ2-2, with 7 bases identical to TRBD1. In germline, CDR1 is SGHRS, CDR2 YFSETQ. Losses at the gene ends were 4 bases for V and 7 bases for J; bases not matched to a gene: 7. This CDR3 has 14 amino acids. The CDR3 DNA reads TGCGCCAGCAGCATGGACAGGCCCATCGGGGAGCTGTTTTTT. This translates into CASSMDRPIGELFF.

The chain carries TRBV18 and TRBJ1-1, with 7 positions matching TRBD1. Germline V gene lookup returns CDR1 KGHSH and CDR2 LQKENI. This CDR3 is 15 amino acids long. In nucleotides, the CDR3 is TGTGGAAGCAAAGGGCGACAGGGACAAAACACTGAAGCTTTCTTT. Translated: CGSKGRQGQNTEAFF.

The chain is built from TRBV5-1 and TRBJ2-7; TRBD2 aligns across 13 bases. Germline V gives CDR1 SGHRS, CDR2 YFSETQ. This CDR3 comprises 16 residues. With V trimmed by 4 bases and J by 2 bases, 6 bases remained unmatched. CDR3 loop: CASSIGLAGVAYEQYF. The CDR3 bases are TGCGCCAGCAGCATAGGACTAGCGGGAGTTGCCTACGAGCAGTACTTC.

The chain employs TRBV9 and TRBJ1-2; possibly TRBD1 for D (5 bases). Per germline, CDR1 SGDLS and CDR2 YYNGEE. This CDR3 comprises 15 residues. V lost 0 bases and J 0 bases, leaving 9 bases between the germline ends. The CDR3 here is CASSVEWTPNYGYTF. Here the CDR3 DNA reads TGTGCCAGCAGCGTAGAATGGACACCTAACTATGGCTACACCTTC.

This clone was seen a handful of times. The chain's CDR3 is CASSSPGMNTEAFF. DNA of the CDR3: TGTGCCAGCAGCTCCCCGGGAATGAACACTGAAGCTTTCTTT. This chain links TRBV11-3 with TRBJ1-1; D is unresolved. The CDR3 covers 14 residues. Trimming cost V 4 bases and J 0 bases, with 9 bases left between them. Germline CDR1 SGHNT, CDR2 YENEEA. The full variable domain, in which reference TRBV11-3 and TRBJ1-1 provide the parts outside the CDR3, is EAGVVQSPRYKIIEKKQPVAFWCNPISGHNTLYWYLQNLGQGPELLIRYENEEAVDDSQLPKDRFSAERLKGVDSTLKIQPAELGDSAVYLCASSSPGMNTEAFFGQGTRLTVV.

The V gene is TRBV7-2, the J gene TRBJ2-7, with 9 bases matching TRBD2. This CDR3 is built from 16 residues. CDR1 and CDR2 from the germline V gene are SGHTA and FQGNSA. The J segment lost 0 bases and the V segment lost 3 bases, leaving 6 bases of the junction unmatched. The CDR3 nucleotides are TGTGCCAGCAGCTTGAGGCTAGCGGGAACCTCCTACGAGCAGTACTTC. Residues: CASSLRLAGTSYEQYF.

The chain is built from TRBV11-2 and TRBJ2-3; 10 bases agree with TRBD1. V dropped 2 bases and J dropped 2; count of bases not matched to a gene: 7. The CDR3 sequence is 17 residues long. The germline V gene encodes CDR1 SGHAT and CDR2 FQNNGV. The CDR3 sequence: CASSLRQGAYLTDTQYF. Written as DNA, the CDR3 is TGTGCCAGCAGCTTAAGACAGGGGGCATACCTCACAGATACGCAGTATTTT.

J is TRBJ2-7 and V is TRBV7-3; D is perhaps TRBD2 (6 bases). Trimming cost V 5 bases and J 6 bases, with 14 bases left between them. The germline gives CDR1 SGHTA, CDR2 FQGTGA. CDR3 length: 13 residues. The CDR3, as DNA: TGTGCCAGCAGCCCGACTAGTTCGAGCGAGCAGTACTTC. Protein sequence: CASSPTSSSEQYF.

The gene calls are TRBV7-9 and TRBJ1-1; D ambiguous. This CDR3 region has 15 residues. V lost 5 bases to trimming and J lost 5 bases, with 18 bases between them. The germline CDR1 and CDR2 sequences are SEHNR and FQNEAQ (reference sequence). Here the CDR3 reads CASSPPSGYGTEAFF. CDR3 DNA sequence: TGTGCCAGCAGCCCTCCTTCGGGGTATGGAACTGAAGCTTTCTTT.

V is TRBV28 and J is TRBJ1-3, with D possibly being TRBD1 (6 bases). Germline assignment: CDR1 MDHEN and CDR2 SYDVKM. The CDR3 is 13 residues long. V lost 2 bases to trimming and J lost 9 bases, with 11 bases between them. The CDR3 DNA follows: TGTGCCAGCAGTTTAGGGGGCTGGGGCACCATATATTTT. Its translation: CASSLGGWGTIYF. Complete variable domain (other parts from reference TRBV28 and TRBJ1-3): DVKVTQSSRYLVKRTGEKVFLECVQDMDHENMFWYRQDPGLGLRLIYFSYDVKMKEKGDIPEGYSVSREKKERFSLILESASTNQTSMYLCASSLGGWGTIYFGEGSWLTVV.

This clone was counted only a few times. The V call is TRBV6-1, the J call TRBJ1-5; D remains ambiguous. Germline V gives CDR1 MNHNS, CDR2 SASEGT. The CDR3 has 14 residues. V was clipped by 2 bases and J by 0 bases, with 5 bases between them. The DNA for the CDR3 is TGTGCCAGCAGTGAACAGTATAGCAATCAGCCCCAGCATTTT. This sequence encodes CASSEQYSNQPQHF.

The V call is TRBV18, the J call TRBJ2-2; D not certain. The CDR3 length is 15 residues. V lost 3 bases and J 3 bases, leaving 11 bases between the germline ends. Germline lookup yields CDR1 KGHSH and CDR2 LQKENI. In DNA, the CDR3 is TGTGCCAGCTCACCGCAAACGCAGGACACCGGGGAGCTGTTTTTT. It codes for CASSPQTQDTGELFF.

The V call is TRBV6-1, the J call TRBJ2-5, with a tentative D call TRBD2 (6 bases). Germline CDR1 reads MNHNS; CDR2 reads SASEGT. The CDR3 contains 13 residues. Trimming shortened V by 6 bases and J by 1 base, and 9 bases separated the two germline ends. CDR3 in DNA: TGTGCCAGCAGCGCCGGGGGCCAAGAGACCCAGTACTTC. Protein product: CASSAGGQETQYF.

V usage is TRBV18 and J usage is TRBJ1-2; 8 nucleotides align to TRBD1. The CDR3 is 15 amino acids. Germline CDR1 reads KGHSH; CDR2 reads LQKENI. The ends lost 2 bases at V and 8 bases at J; junction bases unmatched: 10. In nucleotides, the CDR3 is TGTGCCAGCTCACCAGGGACAGGAGGGGAAGGAGGCTACACCTTC. It codes for CASSPGTGGEGGYTF.

The rearrangement uses TRBV6-5 and TRBJ1-1; no clear D gene. From germline, CDR1 is MNHEY and CDR2 SVGAGI. V was clipped by 6 bases and J by 2 bases, with 10 bases between them. The CDR3 extends over 13 amino acids. The CDR3 is CASRIELNTEAFF. The DNA for the CDR3 is TGTGCCAGCAGGATAGAACTAAACACTGAAGCTTTCTTT.

The chain couples TRBV4-1 to TRBJ2-3, with D possibly matching TRBD1 (6 bases). The V end lost 4 bases, the J end lost 2 bases, and 22 bases lay between the germline ends. From germline, CDR1 is MGHRA and CDR2 YSYEKL. This CDR3 is built from 18 residues. This CDR3 reads CASSREERGSGITDTQYF. In DNA form, the CDR3 reads TGCGCCAGCAGCCGAGAGGAGAGGGGGAGTGGTATCACAGATACGCAGTATTTT.

The chain joins TRBV6-1 to TRBJ1-5; D possibly corresponds to TRBD1 (5 bases). CDR1 and CDR2 from the germline V gene are MNHNS and SASEGT. The CDR3 is 16 residues long. Trimming removed 4 bases at V and 6 bases at J, with 19 bases between. CDR3 sequence: CASSAGRGGRFQPQHF. CDR3 nucleotides: TGTGCCAGCAGTGCTGGCCGCGGGGGGAGGTTTCAGCCCCAGCATTTT.

V gene TRBV19 combines with J gene TRBJ2-7, with TRBD1 matching 11 bases. The CDR3 consists of 16 residues. Germline CDR1 is LNHDA and CDR2 is SQIVND (reference sequence). V was clipped by 3 bases and J by 7 bases; unmatched bases: 11. This CDR3 reads CASSIGGGQGAEEQYF. The CDR3 DNA follows: TGTGCCAGTAGTATTGGGGGAGGACAGGGGGCCGAAGAGCAGTACTTC.

The V and J genes are TRBV14 and TRBJ1-2; 7 nucleotides match TRBD1. The CDR3 totals 14 residues. Germline lookup yields CDR1 SGHDN and CDR2 FVKESK. Unmatched junction bases numbered 2, after V lost 3 bases and J lost 1 base. The DNA for the CDR3 is TGTGCCAGCAGCCAGAGGGACAGTAACTATGGCTACACCTTC. It encodes CASSQRDSNYGYTF.

The chain has TRBV4-2 and TRBJ2-3; TRBD2 matches at 10 bases. CDR3 size: 19 residues. Germline V gives CDR1 LGHNA, CDR2 YNFKEQ. V was pared by 1 base and J by 5 bases, with 15 bases of the junction left unmatched. The chain's CDR3 is CASSQVGKAGGRSGDTQYF. The CDR3 nucleotides read TGTGCCAGCAGCCAAGTGGGGAAAGCGGGAGGGAGGTCCGGAGATACGCAGTATTTT.

J is TRBJ2-7 and V is TRBV11-3, with 10 bases identical to TRBD2. Germline V CDR1 and CDR2: SGHNT, YENEEA. V lost 4 bases and J lost 4; bases outside the gene matches: 10. The CDR3 contains 16 residues. The CDR3 reads CASSSAGLAVLYEQYF. In DNA, the CDR3 is TGTGCCAGCAGCTCCGCAGGACTAGCGGTCCTTTACGAGCAGTACTTC.

This clone was picked up one time. The chain is built from TRBV15 and TRBJ2-1, with 7 bases identical to TRBD2. Germline V gene sequence: CDR1 LNHNV, CDR2 YYDKDF (reference sequence). The junction had 11 bases not matched to a gene; V was cut back by 6 bases and J by 0 bases. The CDR3 runs to 17 residues. CDR3 protein: CATRAAGLKFSYNEQFF. The DNA for the CDR3 is TGTGCCACCAGGGCGGCGGGACTAAAATTCTCCTACAATGAGCAGTTCTTC.

The rearrangement links TRBV28 to TRBJ2-5, with 7 bases identical to TRBD2. This CDR3 spans 15 amino acids. Germline V lookup: CDR1 MDHEN, CDR2 SYDVKM. With 5 bases clipped from V and 7 bases from J, the junction kept 13 bases outside the gene matches. CDR3 nucleotides: TGTGCCAGCAGTAGCGGGACTACCGGTCCCCGGACCCAGTACTTC. Amino acids: CASSSGTTGPRTQYF.

Regarding this clone: The same CDR3 arises from other DNA sequences in this sample as well. This chain uses TRBV9 with TRBJ2-5; D possibly corresponds to TRBD1 (6 bases). V lost 3 bases and J 2 bases, leaving 14 bases between the germline ends. CDR1 and CDR2 from the germline V gene are SGDLS and YYNGEE. This CDR3 contains 15 residues. CDR3: CASSGTGTPQETQYF. The CDR3 coding sequence is TGTGCCAGCAGCGGAACCGGGACACCTCAAGAGACCCAGTACTTC.